The entry that follows covers one T cell receptor beta chain sequence. Its antigen is not known. V lost 6 bases and J lost 7, with 7 bases in between. CDR3 length equals 10 residues. The V gene's germline CDR1 is MDHEN and CDR2 SYDVKM. Profiling relied on immunoSEQ multiplex PCR, and the TCRdb table lists in-frame clones only, not all of them. This table has some 99,000 clones, roughly 87% appearing once. The data derive from a study of T cell responses to AZD1222 COVID-19 vaccine. Overall study findings and caveats: After the peak T cell response, and only then, were repertoires sampled. Donors, mostly white British, included more females; clonal diversity was possibly underestimated. Compared with day 0, the breadth and depth of the Spike-specific TCR repertoire rose significantly after two doses of AZD1222.

Source: peripheral blood, taken on day 0 of MenACWY control vaccination. The chain links TRBV28 to TRBJ2-7; D uncertain. The receptor comes from an adult in good health. Here the CDR3 DNA reads TGTGCCAGCAGCGACCGAGAGCAGTACTTC. It yields the protein CASSDREQYF.